These 28 T cell receptor beta chains originate from one sample sequenced in a study of CD8 T cells in ankylosing spondylitis. No antigen has been identified for these receptors. Overall study findings and caveats: Apparently characteristic of ankylosing spondylitis blood was a TCR beta motif (roughly 8 highly homologous variants).

MiXCR, applied by TCRdb to the 5' RACE reads, yields one record per CDR3 protein. The data contain about 700,000 distinct CDR3 sequences, roughly 19% of them seen just once; the ten biggest clones take up over 15%. Sequenced: blood, either unsorted or a sorted T cell fraction (not recorded which). The source of these receptors is a male donor with ankylosing spondylitis.

This clonotype was observed a handful of times. The chain's CDR3 is CASSRTGGSDTQYF. DNA of the CDR3: TGTGCCAGCAGTCGGACAGGGGGCTCAGATACGCAGTATTTT. The gene calls are TRBV12-3 or TRBV12-4 and TRBJ2-3; TRBD1 matches at 11 bases. V lost 5 bases and J lost 4; bases outside the gene matches: 2. The CDR3 consists of 14 residues.

With regard to this clonotype: Since a much larger clone is just one base distant, this may be a read error. The rearrangement uses TRBV5-1 and TRBJ2-5; 7 bases fit TRBD2. This CDR3 comprises 15 residues. Germline assignment: CDR1 SGHRS and CDR2 YFSETQ. V gave up 1 base and J gave up 3 bases; unmatched junction bases: 6. CDR3 sequence: CASSLFGRGKETQYF. In nucleotides, the CDR3 is TGCGCCAGCAGCTTGTTTGGGCGGGGGAAAGAGACCCAGTACTTC.

The chain uses TRBV7-6 and TRBJ1-6; 8 nucleotides line up with TRBD1. Germline CDR1 SGHVS, CDR2 FNYEAQ. The CDR3 length is 12 residues. V shed 5 bases, J shed 15 bases, and the junction held 6 bases outside the gene matches. Written as DNA, the CDR3 is TGTGCCAGCAGCCAGCCCAGGGGGCACCTCCACTTT. The encoded protein is CASSQPRGHLHF.

In its sample, this clonotype was seen a few times. The chain recombines TRBV7-3 with TRBJ2-2; the D gene is possibly TRBD2 (5 bases). The CDR3 is 16 residues long. Deletions cut 0 bases from V and 4 bases from J, with 12 bases between. Germline values: CDR1 SGHTA, CDR2 FQGTGA. The CDR3, as DNA: TGTGCCAGCAGCTTAACGGGCCGGGGTTTCACCGGGGAGCTGTTTTTT. Translated: CASSLTGRGFTGELFF.

The gene calls are TRBV12-3 or TRBV12-4 and TRBJ2-7, with 12 bases identical to TRBD1. With V trimmed by 5 bases and J by 6 bases, 8 bases remained unmatched. This CDR3 is 15 amino acids long. CDR3 region: CASSPGTGGLGEQYF. The DNA of the CDR3 is TGTGCCAGCAGTCCCGGGACAGGGGGCCTTGGCGAGCAGTACTTC.

The V gene is TRBV7-2, the J gene TRBJ2-7, with 10 bases matching TRBD2. The V segment lost 2 bases and the J segment 3 bases; nucleotides outside the gene matches: 1. The germline V gene has CDR1 SGHTA and CDR2 FQGNSA. The CDR3 has 14 amino acids. The CDR3 sequence: CASSLWTSGYEQYF. In DNA, the CDR3 is TGTGCCAGCAGCTTATGGACTAGCGGCTACGAGCAGTACTTC.

This clonotype was counted only a few times. The chain carries TRBV4-2 and TRBJ2-3, with 10 bases identical to TRBD2. V lost 0 bases and J lost 6; bases outside the gene matches: 3. CDR3 length: 15 residues. Germline CDR1 LGHNA, CDR2 YNFKEQ. CDR3 nucleotide sequence: TGTGCCAGCAGCCAAGAGGGACTAGCGACTGATACGCAGTATTTT. The encoded protein is CASSQEGLATDTQYF.

This clonotype turned up a few times. The chain couples TRBV29-1 to TRBJ2-3, with 8 bases aligning to TRBD2. This CDR3 is built from 15 residues. Germline V lookup: CDR1 SQVTM, CDR2 ANQGSEA. Trimming cost V 7 bases and J 2 bases; bases outside gene matches: 11. CDR3 in DNA: TGCAGCGCCGAGGACGCGGGGGGCCCCACAGATACGCAGTATTTT. This codes for CSAEDAGGPTDTQYF.

In the case of this clonotype: The germline gene is not matched at one end of the junction; a read error may be the cause. V is TRBV11-2 and J is TRBJ2-3; tentative D call: TRBD2 (7 bases). Germline V CDR1 and CDR2: SGHAT, FQNNGV. The CDR3 sequence is 14 residues long. The CDR3 DNA reads TGTGCCAGCAGGGGGGGGGGGCTCACACATACGCAGTATTTT. Its protein is CASRGGGLTHTQYF.

This clonotype was seen repeatedly, ten times or more. The chain recombines TRBV5-1 with TRBJ1-1; 9 positions agree with TRBD1. V was clipped by 4 bases and J by 0 bases; unmatched bases: 4. The germline CDR1 and CDR2 sequences are SGHRS and YFSETQ. The CDR3 sequence is 15 residues long. Here the CDR3 reads CASSGGQGMNTEAFF. The DNA for the CDR3 is TGCGCCAGCAGCGGCGGACAGGGGATGAACACTGAAGCTTTCTTT.

The chain links TRBV29-1 to TRBJ2-1, with D possibly TRBD1 on 6 matching bases. Trimming shortened V by 3 bases and J by 9 bases, and 18 bases separated the two germline ends. From germline, CDR1 is SQVTM and CDR2 ANQGSEA. The CDR3 sequence is 14 residues long. The CDR3 loop reads CSVESTGLYVEQFF. The CDR3 DNA reads TGCAGCGTTGAGAGCACAGGGTTGTACGTTGAGCAGTTCTTC.

The V and J genes are TRBV29-1 and TRBJ2-7; 10 bases map to TRBD1. This CDR3 comprises 17 residues. V shed 4 bases and J 2 bases; nucleotides not matched to a gene: 14. CDR1 SQVTM and CDR2 ANQGSEA come from the germline V gene. DNA for the CDR3: TGCAGCGTTGCTCCAAACTCCGGGACAGGGGTAACCTACGAGCAGTACTTC. This translates into CSVAPNSGTGVTYEQYF.

This clonotype was counted only a few times. The chain uses TRBV7-3 and TRBJ2-1; TRBD2 matches 13 bases. V gave up 2 bases and J gave up 6 bases; unmatched junction bases: 4. Germline lookup yields CDR1 SGHTA and CDR2 FQGTGA. The CDR3 extends over 16 amino acids. CDR3 coding DNA: TGTGCCAGCAGCTTATCGGGACTAGCGGGGCTCAATGAGCAGTTCTTC. Translation: CASSLSGLAGLNEQFF.

The J gene is TRBJ2-3, the V gene TRBV25-1; TRBD2 is a possible D gene (6 bases). With 4 bases removed from V and 6 bases from J, the gap between germline ends came to 17 bases. Germline loops: CDR1 MGHDK, CDR2 SYGVNS. CDR3 size: 15 residues. This CDR3 is CASSAAGRAVDTQYF. CDR3 nucleotides: TGTGCCAGCAGTGCTGCGGGACGGGCGGTGGATACGCAGTATTTT.

The rearrangement links TRBV6-2 or TRBV6-3 to TRBJ2-3; 10 bases fit TRBD1. J lost 2 bases, V lost 5 bases, and 10 bases had no gene match. The germline gives CDR1 MNHEY, CDR2 SVGEGT. The length of the CDR3 is 17 residues. The CDR3 spells CASSGLGTGVTTDTQYF. The CDR3 DNA follows: TGTGCCAGCAGTGGCCTCGGGACAGGGGTAACCACAGATACGCAGTATTTT.

This sequence joins TRBV4-2 and TRBJ2-1; 10 positions match TRBD2. This CDR3 has 18 residues. Germline values: CDR1 LGHNA, CDR2 YNFKEQ. After removal of 1 base from V and 0 bases from J, the junction contained 6 bases not matched to a gene. CDR3 sequence (DNA): TGTGCCAGCAGCCAAGTTCCTAGCGGGAGTATCTCCTACAATGAGCAGTTCTTC. Its protein is CASSQVPSGSISYNEQFF.

This clonotype was observed a handful of times. The chain carries TRBV5-5 and TRBJ1-5, with TRBD1 as a possible D gene (5 bases). Trimming pared 0 bases from V and 1 base from J, leaving 11 bases between. Germline CDR1 and CDR2: SGHKS and YYEKEE (reference sequence). This CDR3 spans 16 amino acids. CDR3: CASSLASGMSNQPQHF. The CDR3 DNA reads TGTGCCAGCAGCTTGGCCTCAGGGATGAGCAATCAGCCCCAGCATTTT.

In its sample, this clonotype was seen a few times. The chain carries TRBV4-2 and TRBJ1-1; TRBD1 is a possible D gene (5 bases). This CDR3 is 13 amino acids long. Trimming removed 1 base from V and 4 bases from J, with 7 bases in between. Germline V gene data show CDR1 as LGHNA and CDR2 as YNFKEQ. This CDR3 is CASSQVDSTEAFF. Written as DNA, the CDR3 is TGTGCCAGCAGCCAAGTAGACAGCACTGAAGCTTTCTTT.

The table lists this clonotype with many counts. The rearrangement joins TRBV12-3 or TRBV12-4 to TRBJ2-4, with 10 bases lining up with TRBD2. With 7 bases clipped from V and 0 bases from J, the junction kept 18 bases outside the gene matches. The CDR3 is 20 residues long. The CDR3 reads CASTTSPGLANHLAKNIQYF. The DNA for the CDR3 is TGTGCCAGCACCACTTCGCCGGGACTAGCGAACCATTTAGCCAAAAACATTCAGTACTTC.

The sample holds a few counts of this clonotype. The chain links TRBV24-1 to TRBJ1-2; unclear D gene. The CDR3 is 16 amino acids. Germline V lookup: CDR1 KGHDR, CDR2 SFDVKD. Trimming took off 3 bases at V and 3 bases at J, with 16 bases between the two ends. The CDR3 spells CATSDRSAGGDYGYTF. The CDR3 DNA is TGTGCCACCAGTGATCGATCGGCAGGCGGCGACTATGGCTACACCTTC.

This clonotype has just a few counts. This rearrangement joins TRBV15 to TRBJ1-1, with TRBD1 as a possible D gene (6 bases). The V end was cut by 8 bases, the J end by 7 bases, with 20 bases between. This CDR3 comprises 14 residues. Germline assignment: CDR1 LNHNV and CDR2 YYDKDF (reference sequence). CDR3 sequence (DNA): TGTGCCACCTGGGACAATGGGGAATCAGATGAAGCTTTCTTT. It codes for CATWDNGESDEAFF.

The genes are TRBV20-1 and TRBJ1-5, with 9 bases aligning to TRBD1. Germline loops: CDR1 DFQATT, CDR2 SNEGSKA (reference sequence). V lost 5 bases and J lost 6; bases outside the gene matches: 8. The CDR3 is made up of 14 amino acids. CDR3 protein: CSAENTGGFQPQHF. CDR3 DNA: TGCAGTGCTGAAAATACAGGGGGCTTTCAGCCCCAGCATTTT.

This clonotype appeared a few times. V and J are TRBV12-3 or TRBV12-4 and TRBJ2-3, with D perhaps given as TRBD1 or TRBD2 (5 bases each). The CDR3 is made up of 12 amino acids. V lost 3 bases and J lost 10, with 11 bases in between. CDR3 sequence (DNA): TGTGCCAGCAGTTTCGGGACCGGCCCGCAGTATTTT. Its protein is CASSFGTGPQYF.

This clonotype appeared a few times. The V call is TRBV20-1, the J call TRBJ2-3; no reliable D call. Germline assignment: CDR1 DFQATT and CDR2 SNEGSKA (reference sequence). The CDR3 covers 15 residues. Trimming took 2 bases from V and 0 from J, leaving 12 bases between them. The CDR3: CSARKLESSTDTQYF. The CDR3 coding sequence is TGCAGTGCTAGAAAGCTCGAATCTAGCACAGATACGCAGTATTTT.

The rearrangement uses TRBV5-1 and TRBJ2-1; 10 bases match TRBD1. Germline-derived CDR1 and CDR2 are SGHRS and YFSETQ. Losses at the gene ends were 4 bases for V and 4 bases for J; bases not matched to a gene: 5. This CDR3 is 15 amino acids long. The CDR3 bases are TGCGCCAGCAGCGCGGGACAGGGGAATTACAATGAGCAGTTCTTC. As protein: CASSAGQGNYNEQFF.

As concerns this clonotype: One end of the junction varies from germline; a read error may be responsible. The rearrangement joins TRBV12-3 or TRBV12-4 to TRBJ1-2; unclear D gene. The CDR3 consists of 18 residues. The CDR3 coding sequence is TGTGCCATCAGTTTAAGTGGCGTCCCCCGACTGAATCTGAGGGGCTACACCTTC. Residues: CAISLSGVPRLNLRGYTF.

The chain joins TRBV5-1 to TRBJ2-2, with D maybe TRBD1 (6 bases). The CDR3 has 18 residues. V lost 0 bases to trimming and J lost 1 base, with 16 bases between them. Germline V gene data show CDR1 as SGHRS and CDR2 as YFSETQ. Written as DNA, the CDR3 is TGCGCCAGCAGCTTGGGGCGCTATCGGACAGAGAACACCGGGGAGCTGTTTTTT. Amino acid sequence: CASSLGRYRTENTGELFF.

J is TRBJ2-7 and V is TRBV6-2 or TRBV6-3; D possibly corresponds to TRBD1 (6 bases). The CDR3 extends over 14 amino acids. Germline V lookup: CDR1 MNHEY, CDR2 SVGEGT. V shed 5 bases and J shed 5 bases, with 16 bases lying between them. This CDR3 is CASSHKTGYDEQYF. The CDR3 DNA reads as TGTGCCAGCAGTCACAAAACAGGGTACGACGAGCAGTACTTC.